This T cell receptor beta chain derives from a study of blood T cell repertoires in COVID-19. The germline gives CDR1 SNHLY, CDR2 FYNNEI. The V gene end was trimmed by 1 base and the J gene end by 0 bases; junction bases not matched to a gene: 5. The length of the CDR3 is 17 residues. Per the original data handling: Scientists estimated how many nucleated cells there were by amplifying reference gene primers. Profiled with immunoSEQ multiplex PCR; TCRdb holds only in-frame clones, not every one. That table gives V, J and clone size, and the DNA gave D and trimming. The sample has about 430,000 clones, 88% seen once.

Sequencing used PBMCs or T cells enriched from blood (not recorded which). The clonotype originates from a woman aged 25-40 years with acute COVID-19. This chain connects TRBV2 to TRBJ2-3; TRBD2 matches 9 bases. The CDR3 coding sequence is TGTGCCAGCAGTGAAGGCCCCGGACTAGCGAGCACAGATACGCAGTATTTT. It specifies CASSEGPGLASTDTQYF.